A single sample gave rise to the 15 T cell receptor beta chains below, sequenced in a study of blood T cell repertoires in COVID-19. Generated by immunoSEQ multiplex PCR, the TCRdb table keeps only in-frame clones and is missing some. Among 35,000 to 45,000 clones listed, around 90% were seen once. What was sequenced was peripheral blood. All receptors derive from a man in his fifties or sixties with COVID-19, enrolled during active disease.

Notes on this clone: Compared with germline, one end of the junction differs, possibly owing to a read error. This chain joins TRBV24-1 and TRBJ2-2; D is ambiguous. The CDR3 runs 17 residues. Germline V gives CDR1 KGHDR, CDR2 SFDVKD. CDR3 DNA: TGTGCCGCCAGTGATTTGGGTGGGCAGAGTCCCACCGGGGAGCTGTTTTTT. Amino acid sequence: CAASDLGGQSPTGELFF.

The gene calls are TRBV28 and TRBJ2-7, with a possible D match to TRBD1 (5 bases). Germline loops: CDR1 MDHEN, CDR2 SYDVKM. Trimming removed 7 bases at V and 10 bases at J, with 20 bases between. There are 13 residues in the CDR3. The CDR3: CASTLQGGIEQYF. DNA of the CDR3: TGTGCCAGCACCCTCCAGGGTGGAATCGAACAGTACTTC.

This chain joins TRBV4-2 and TRBJ1-2, with TRBD1 identical over 9 bases. The CDR3 is 16 residues long. Germline V gene sequence: CDR1 LGHNA, CDR2 YNFKEQ. V was clipped by 0 bases and J by 3 bases; unmatched bases: 5. The CDR3 loop reads CASSQEIRTGDYGYTF. The CDR3 bases are TGTGCCAGCAGCCAAGAGATCCGGACAGGGGACTATGGCTACACCTTC.

This chain links TRBV5-1 with TRBJ2-1; tentatively, D is TRBD2 (6 bases). This CDR3 region has 16 residues. Trimming stripped 1 base from V and 5 bases from J, with 16 bases between. Germline V CDR1 and CDR2: SGHRS, YFSETQ. The CDR3: CASSLLTAGPDNEQFF. In DNA form, the CDR3 reads TGCGCCAGCAGCTTGCTAACAGCGGGTCCGGACAATGAGCAGTTCTTC.

CDR3 nucleotide sequence: TGTGCCAGCACCCTACCGGGACACCACTCTGGAAACACCATATATTTT. This codes for CASTLPGHHSGNTIYF. The chain uses TRBV28 and TRBJ1-3; D possibly corresponds to TRBD1 (6 bases). The CDR3 extends over 16 amino acids. Trimming removed 7 bases at V and 0 bases at J, with 16 bases between. The germline V gene encodes CDR1 MDHEN and CDR2 SYDVKM.

In this sample, this clone turned up once. The V call is TRBV7-2, the J call TRBJ2-7; 8 bases line up with TRBD1. The germline V gene has CDR1 SGHTA and CDR2 FQGNSA. Trimming removed 4 bases from V and 7 bases from J; junction bases left unmatched: 6. This CDR3 has 13 amino acids. CDR3 sequence (DNA): TGTGCCAGCAGCTCGACAGGGGTCCGGGAGCAGTACTTC. Translating gives CASSSTGVREQYF.

CDR3 bases: TGCGCCAGCAGCCAAGAGACAGGGGCTCTCGTGCAGCAGTACTTC. Protein: CASSQETGALVQQYF. The chain uses TRBV4-3 and TRBJ2-7; the match to TRBD1 covers 8 bases. V gave up 0 bases and J gave up 8 bases; unmatched junction bases: 9. Germline CDR1 is LGHNA and CDR2 is YSLEER. The CDR3 extends over 15 amino acids.

A note on this clone: One end of the junction is discordant with germline, which a read error may explain. The J gene is TRBJ2-1, the V gene TRBV2, with 7 nucleotides matching TRBD1. The length of the CDR3 is 17 residues. Germline values: CDR1 SNHLY, CDR2 FYNNEI. CDR3 residues: CASTMYPGQIQDNGQFF. In DNA, the CDR3 is TGTGCCAGCACCATGTACCCGGGACAGATACAAGACAATGGGCAGTTCTTC. The variable domain in full, with the rest retrieved from reference TRBV2 and TRBJ2-1, is EPEVTQTPSHQVTQMGQEVILRCVPISNHLYFYWYRQILGQKVEFLVSFYNNEISEKSEIFDDQFSVERPDGSNFTLKIRSTKLEDSAMYFCASTMYPGQIQDNGQFFGPGTRLTVL.

The chain employs TRBV12-3 or TRBV12-4 and TRBJ2-3; no firm D call. This CDR3 region has 13 residues. The germline V and J ends were trimmed by 6 bases and 0 bases, with 7 bases remaining between them. CDR3 in DNA: TGTGCCAGCAGAACGAGTAGCACAGATACGCAGTATTTT. It codes for CASRTSSTDTQYF.

The chain uses TRBV9 and TRBJ1-2; 9 bases are a match to TRBD1. The germline V gene encodes CDR1 SGDLS and CDR2 YYNGEE. The junction had 4 bases not matched to a gene; V was cut back by 4 bases and J by 0 bases. The CDR3 totals 15 residues. The CDR3 region has the DNA TGTGCCAGCAGCCAAACAGGGGGCGCTAACTATGGCTACACCTTC. Translation gives CASSQTGGANYGYTF.

The rearrangement links TRBV7-8 to TRBJ2-7, with a tentative D call TRBD2 (6 bases). CDR3 length: 16 residues. Trimming stripped 1 base from V and 5 bases from J, with 18 bases between. CDR1 and CDR2 (germline): SGHVS, FQNEAQ. CDR3 in amino acids: CASSLGFIPGDHEQYF. CDR3 nucleotides: TGTGCCAGCAGCTTAGGCTTCATTCCGGGGGACCACGAGCAGTACTTC. The full variable domain, completed using reference TRBV7-8 and TRBJ2-7, is GAGVSQSPRYKVAKRGQDVALRCDPISGHVSLFWYQQALGQGPEFLTYFQNEAQLDKSGLPSDRFFAERPEGSVSTLKIQRTQQEDSAVYLCASSLGFIPGDHEQYFGPGTRLTVT.

The chain carries TRBV9 and TRBJ2-7; D may be TRBD2 (5 bases). Germline V gene lookup returns CDR1 SGDLS and CDR2 YYNGEE. The V and J ends lost 0 bases and 6 bases respectively, with 16 bases between them. The CDR3 has 15 residues. The CDR3 loop reads CASSVESGSGSEQYF. CDR3 nucleotide sequence: TGTGCCAGCAGCGTAGAGTCCGGAAGCGGCAGCGAGCAGTACTTC.

This rearrangement joins TRBV19 to TRBJ2-1; 8 bases are a match to TRBD2. The length of the CDR3 is 16 residues. Germline CDR1 is LNHDA and CDR2 is SQIVND (reference sequence). Losses at the gene ends were 3 bases for V and 6 bases for J; bases not matched to a gene: 10. The CDR3 loop is CASSIRRGAGGNEQFF. CDR3 DNA sequence: TGTGCCAGTAGTATTCGTCGGGGCGCGGGGGGCAATGAGCAGTTCTTC.

The chain is built from TRBV5-1 and TRBJ2-2; 7 bases align to TRBD1. Germline CDR1 reads SGHRS; CDR2 reads YFSETQ. CDR3 length equals 15 residues. J was trimmed by 1 base and V by 3 bases; bases with no gene match: 3. The CDR3 region is CASSSTGVNTGELFF. The CDR3, as DNA: TGCGCCAGCAGCTCAACAGGGGTGAACACCGGGGAGCTGTTTTTT.

The chain is built from TRBV2 and TRBJ2-7; 9 nucleotides align to TRBD2. The CDR3 contains 14 residues. Germline assignment: CDR1 SNHLY and CDR2 FYNNEI. With 10 bases clipped from V and 2 bases from J, the junction kept 9 bases outside the gene matches. The chain's CDR3 is CATRPASGAYEQYF. CDR3 nucleotides: TGTGCCACCCGACCCGCTAGCGGGGCCTACGAGCAGTACTTC. The whole variable domain, filled in from reference TRBV2 and TRBJ2-7, reads EPEVTQTPSHQVTQMGQEVILRCVPISNHLYFYWYRQILGQKVEFLVSFYNNEISEKSEIFDDQFSVERPDGSNFTLKIRSTKLEDSAMYFCATRPASGAYEQYFGPGTRLTVT.